This TCR beta chain was retrieved from a study of vaccination effects on CD4 cells after COVID-19. In the study overall: Samples were taken post-vaccine, and their median timing was 72 days after the second dose. Findings of the study overall: The authors studied few convalescent patients and collected no early post-infection timepoints. Long after vaccination, the clones induced by infection and by vaccine shrank markedly in size.

Profiled with immunoSEQ multiplex PCR; TCRdb holds only in-frame clones, not every one. Of approximately 31,000 clones in the sample, 74% were seen once. With 3 bases clipped from V and 2 bases from J, the junction kept 6 bases outside the gene matches. This CDR3 contains 15 residues. Germline lookup yields CDR1 MNHEY and CDR2 SMNVEV (reference sequence). Notes on this clone: Its specificity is not known.

Upon completion of about ten days in culture, CD4+ T cells were isolated. Two-dose vaccination with either BNT162b2 or mRNA-1273 was given to the participants. Half of the medium was exchanged for IL-2 medium on both days 3 and 7. Sequences were derived from CD4+ T cells from PBMCs cultured without peptide, sampled after COVID-19 vaccination. The chain carries TRBV27 and TRBJ2-7, with TRBD2 matching over 8 bases. The origin of this receptor is a human donor who received a COVID-19 vaccine. This chain's CDR3 is CASSFKASGPYEQYF. The CDR3 DNA reads TGTGCCAGCAGTTTTAAGGCTAGCGGGCCCTACGAGCAGTACTTC.